This T cell receptor beta chain comes out of a study of blood T cells in healthy people across ages. The use of a sample-barcoded 5' primer and a J-beta primer mix characterized a second PCR of roughly 6 to 11 cycles. Tagging of each cDNA molecule was performed by a template-switch adaptor with 12 random nucleotides. In TCRdb, the 5' RACE reads were re-called with MiXCR into one record per CDR3 protein. The sample carries 720,000 or so distinct CDR3 sequences, roughly two fifths recorded once. Russia was home to the donors, healthy Caucasian individuals aged about 6 to 90. The study isolated at least 6.5 million PBMCs from each sample. Study-level findings and limits: Possibly, changes in expanded clonotypes were confounded because donor CMV status was unknown.

This clonotype was seen repeatedly, ten times or more. Its antigen remains unknown. Unmatched junction bases numbered 7, after V lost 0 bases and J lost 6 bases. There are 17 residues in the CDR3. Germline V lookup: CDR1 MNHEY, CDR2 SVGAGI. This clonotype was sampled from a man older than 75 in good health. Input material: blood. V usage is TRBV6-5 and J usage is TRBJ2-1, with 11 bases fitting TRBD2. The CDR3 nucleotides are TGTGCCAGCAGTTACTCGAGTCGTAGCGGGGGGGCCAATGAGCAGTTCTTC. This gives the protein CASSYSSRSGGANEQFF.